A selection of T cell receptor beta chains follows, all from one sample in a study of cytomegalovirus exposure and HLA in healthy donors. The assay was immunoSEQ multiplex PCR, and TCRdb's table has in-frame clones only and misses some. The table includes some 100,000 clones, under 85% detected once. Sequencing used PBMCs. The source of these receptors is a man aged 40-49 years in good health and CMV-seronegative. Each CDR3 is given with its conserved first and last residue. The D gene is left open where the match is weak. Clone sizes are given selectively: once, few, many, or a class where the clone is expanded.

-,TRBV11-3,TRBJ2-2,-,TGTGCCAGCAGCTCGCAGAGGGTTGGCGGGTACACCGGGGAGCTGTTTTTT,CASSSQRVGGYTGELFF
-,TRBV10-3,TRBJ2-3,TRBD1,TGTGCCATCACCCCGGGACAGGGGGGCACAGATACGCAGTATTTT,CAITPGQGGTDTQYF
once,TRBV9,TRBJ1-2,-,TGTGCCAGCAGCCAGAGGAGCTATGGCTACACCTTC,CASSQRSYGYTF
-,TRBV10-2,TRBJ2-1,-,TGCGCCAGCAGATTCCCTAGCGCCCACTCCTACAATGAGCAGTTCTTC,CASRFPSAHSYNEQFF
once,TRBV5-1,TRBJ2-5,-,TGCGCCAGCAGCTTCCGGGGGGCGGCCCAAGAGACCCAGTACTTC,CASSFRGAAQETQYF
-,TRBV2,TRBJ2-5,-,TGTGCCAGCCACTACACTAGACAAGAGACCCAGTACTTC,CASHYTRQETQYF
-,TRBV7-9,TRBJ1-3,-,TGTTCCAGCAGCTTAGCGGGGACACGACCCTCTGGAAACACCATATATTTT,CSSSLAGTRPSGNTIYF
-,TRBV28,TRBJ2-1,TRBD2,TGTGCCAGCAGTTTGGGCGGGGGGGTTGTCAATGAGCAGTTCTTC,CASSLGGGVVNEQFF
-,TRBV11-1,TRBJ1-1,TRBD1,TGTGCCAGCAGCTCTACAGGGGCCACAAGTGAGGGCACTGAAGCTTTCTTT,CASSSTGATSEGTEAFF
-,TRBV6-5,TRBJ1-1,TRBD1,TGTGCCAGCAGTTCGCAGGGGGCTGAGAACACTGAAGCTTTCTTT,CASSSQGAENTEAFF
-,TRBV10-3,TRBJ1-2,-,TGTGCCATCACAGGGAAAGCTAACTATGGCTACACCTTC,CAITGKANYGYTF
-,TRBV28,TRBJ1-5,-,TGTGCCAGCAGTTCTACAGGGCGGTGGGATCAGCCCCAGCATTTT,CASSSTGRWDQPQHF
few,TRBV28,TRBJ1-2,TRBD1,TGTGCCAGCAGTTCTTCCGGGACAGACTATGGCTACACCTTC,CASSSSGTDYGYTF
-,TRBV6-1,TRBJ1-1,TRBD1,TGTGCCAGCAGTGGTGACAGGGCGAAGGGGTGGAACACTGAAGCTTTCTTT,CASSGDRAKGWNTEAFF
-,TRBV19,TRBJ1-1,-,TGTGCCAGTAGAACAACAGGGAGCACTGAAGCTTTCTTT,CASRTTGSTEAFF
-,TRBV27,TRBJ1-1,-,TGTGCCAGCAGTCCGGGACAGAACACTGAAGCTTTCTTT,CASSPGQNTEAFF
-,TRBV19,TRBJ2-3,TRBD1,TGTGCCAGCCAACGGACAGGGGCAGATACGCAGTATTTT,CASQRTGADTQYF
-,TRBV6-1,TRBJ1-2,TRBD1,TGTGCCAGCGGGACAGGGAGGAACTATGGCTACACCTTC,CASGTGRNYGYTF
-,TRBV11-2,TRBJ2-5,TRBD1,TGTGCCAGCAGCTCAAGACAGGGGCGAGGGGAGACCCAGTACTTC,CASSSRQGRGETQYF
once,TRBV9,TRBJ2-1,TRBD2,TGTGCCAGCAGCGGTCCGACTAGCGGGGGTTACAATGAGCAGTTCTTC,CASSGPTSGGYNEQFF
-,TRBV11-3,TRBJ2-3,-,TGTGCCAGCAGCCTGGGAGGGGGGAGCACGCATACGCAGTATTTT,CASSLGGGSTHTQYF
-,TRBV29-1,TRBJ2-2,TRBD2,TGCAGCGTTGGGGCTAGCGGGGGTACCGGGGAGCTGTTTTTT,CSVGASGGTGELFF
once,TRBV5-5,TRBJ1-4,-,TGTGCCAGCAGCTCCCTTACCTTTATCGGACAGGAAAAACTGTTTTTT,CASSSLTFIGQEKLFF
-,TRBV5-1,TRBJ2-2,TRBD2,TGCGCCAGCAGCCCGACTAGCGGGGGAAACACCGGGGAGCTGTTTTTT,CASSPTSGGNTGELFF
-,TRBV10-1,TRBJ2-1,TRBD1,TGCGCCAGCAGTTCCGGGACAGGGGAGGCTAATGAGCAGTTCTTC,CASSSGTGEANEQFF
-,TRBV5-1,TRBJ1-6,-,TGCGCCAGCAGCTTCCAGACAGGTTCTAATTCACCCCTCCACTTT,CASSFQTGSNSPLHF
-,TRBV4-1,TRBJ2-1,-,TGCGCCAGCAGCCAAGATGGCACCGGGGGGCCGAATGAGCAGTTCTTC,CASSQDGTGGPNEQFF
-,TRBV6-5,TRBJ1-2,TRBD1,TGTGCCAGCAGTTACTCGGGACAGCCGTTGGGCTACACCTTC,CASSYSGQPLGYTF
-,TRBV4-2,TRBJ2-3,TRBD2,TGTGCCAGCAGCCAAGATCGGGGGGGTACAGATACGCAGTATTTT,CASSQDRGGTDTQYF
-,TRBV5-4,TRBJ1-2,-,TGTGCCAGCAGCACCGACAGAAACTATGGCTACACCTTC,CASSTDRNYGYTF
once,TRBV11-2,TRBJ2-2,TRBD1,TGTGCCAGCAGCTTAGTCCAGGGGGCGATCGGGGAGCTGTTTTTT,CASSLVQGAIGELFF
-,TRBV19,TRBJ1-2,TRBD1,TGTGCCAGTAGTACCCGGACAGGGGTCCGCTCTGGCTACACCTTC,CASSTRTGVRSGYTF
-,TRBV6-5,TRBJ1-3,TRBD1,TGTGCCAGCAGTTACACTCAGGGGGCCGCCGGAAACACCATATATTTT,CASSYTQGAAGNTIYF
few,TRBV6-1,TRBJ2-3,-,TGTGCCAGCAGCCGTACGAGGGTTAGCACAGATACGCAGTATTTT,CASSRTRVSTDTQYF
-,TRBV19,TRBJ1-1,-,TGTGCCAGTACCCGTGTGGCGAGAGGCACTGAAGCTTTCTTT,CASTRVARGTEAFF
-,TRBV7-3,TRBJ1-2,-,TGTGCCAGCAGCTTAGGGCAGGGAAGTGGCTACACCTTC,CASSLGQGSGYTF
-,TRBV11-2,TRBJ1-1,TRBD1,TGTGCCAGCAGCTTAGTGTTCGGGACAGTGAACACTGAAGCTTTCTTT,CASSLVFGTVNTEAFF
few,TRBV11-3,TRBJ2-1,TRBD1,TGTGCCAGCAGCTTAGATGGGGGACAGGGTGGCGATGAGCAGTTCTTC,CASSLDGGQGGDEQFF
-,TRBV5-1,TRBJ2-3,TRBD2,TGCGCCAGCAGCGGCCGGACTAGCCTGCACTTT,CASSGRTSLHF
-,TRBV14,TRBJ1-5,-,TGTGCCAGCAGCCAAGATCAGACTTCGCAGCATTTT,CASSQDQTSQHF
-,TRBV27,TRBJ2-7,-,TGTGCCAGCAGTTCCCCCCCCTTTACGGACAACACCTACGAGCAGTACTTC,CASSSPPFTDNTYEQYF
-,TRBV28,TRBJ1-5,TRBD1,TGTGCCAGCAGTTCCCGGACAGGAGCAAATCAGCCCCAGCATTTT,CASSSRTGANQPQHF
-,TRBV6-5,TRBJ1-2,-,TGTGCCAGCAGTTACCATAAGCCACCGAACTATGGCTACACCTTC,CASSYHKPPNYGYTF
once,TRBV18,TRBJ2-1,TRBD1,TGTGCCAGCTCACCGGGACAGGGCTACAATGAGCAGTTCTTC,CASSPGQGYNEQFF
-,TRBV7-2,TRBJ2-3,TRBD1,TGTGCCAGCAGCTCGAGACAGGGGCCAGATACGCAGTATTTT,CASSSRQGPDTQYF
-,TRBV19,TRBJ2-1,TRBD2,TGTGCCAGTAGTATCTCAGCGGGGGGGTACAATGAGCAGTTCTTC,CASSISAGGYNEQFF
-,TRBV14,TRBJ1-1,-,TGTGCCAGCAGCCCCAGGGTCTCCCTTCCTGAAGCTTTCTTT,CASSPRVSLPEAFF
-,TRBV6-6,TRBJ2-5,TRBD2,TGTGCCAGCAGTTACGGGACTAGCGGGGCGGAGACCCAGTACTTC,CASSYGTSGAETQYF
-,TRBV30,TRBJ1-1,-,TGTGCCTGGAGTGACGGGGGGGCTGAAGCTTTCTTT,CAWSDGGAEAFF
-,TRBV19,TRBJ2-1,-,TGTGCCAGTAGTCAGCAGACTTCTTTCTCCTACAATGAGCAGTTCTTC,CASSQQTSFSYNEQFF
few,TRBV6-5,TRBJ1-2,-,TGTGCCAGCAAAGACACCCTTGACTATGGCTACACCTTC,CASKDTLDYGYTF
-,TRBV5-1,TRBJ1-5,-,TGCGCCAGCAGCTTGGGGGACAACAATCAGCCCCAGCATTTT,CASSLGDNNQPQHF
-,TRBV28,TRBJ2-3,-,TGTGCCAGCAGTTTAACACAGGCTAGCACAGATACGCAGTATTTT,CASSLTQASTDTQYF
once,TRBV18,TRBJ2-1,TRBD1,TGTGCCAGCTCATCAGGACAGGGGGCGAATGAGCAGTTCTTC,CASSSGQGANEQFF
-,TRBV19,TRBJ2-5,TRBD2,TGTGCCAGTAGTATAGGTTTCGCGGGGGTACACCAAGAGACCCAGTACTTC,CASSIGFAGVHQETQYF
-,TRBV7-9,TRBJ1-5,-,TGTGCCAGCAGCTTAGGGCTCAGCAATCAGCCCCAGCATTTT,CASSLGLSNQPQHF
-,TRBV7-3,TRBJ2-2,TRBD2,TGTGCCAGCAGCTTAAAACTCGGGGGTAGCGGGGGTGCCGGGGAGCTGTTTTTT,CASSLKLGGSGGAGELFF
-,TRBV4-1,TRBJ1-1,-,TGCGCCAGCAGCCAGCGGACAATTATGAACACTGAAGCTTTCTTT,CASSQRTIMNTEAFF
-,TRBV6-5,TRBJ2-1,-,TGTGCCAGCAGTAGGAGGGGAAATGAGCAGTTCTTC,CASSRRGNEQFF
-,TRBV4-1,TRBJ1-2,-,TGCGCCAGCAGCCAAGGGTCCAGGGTGAGCTATGGCTACACCTTC,CASSQGSRVSYGYTF